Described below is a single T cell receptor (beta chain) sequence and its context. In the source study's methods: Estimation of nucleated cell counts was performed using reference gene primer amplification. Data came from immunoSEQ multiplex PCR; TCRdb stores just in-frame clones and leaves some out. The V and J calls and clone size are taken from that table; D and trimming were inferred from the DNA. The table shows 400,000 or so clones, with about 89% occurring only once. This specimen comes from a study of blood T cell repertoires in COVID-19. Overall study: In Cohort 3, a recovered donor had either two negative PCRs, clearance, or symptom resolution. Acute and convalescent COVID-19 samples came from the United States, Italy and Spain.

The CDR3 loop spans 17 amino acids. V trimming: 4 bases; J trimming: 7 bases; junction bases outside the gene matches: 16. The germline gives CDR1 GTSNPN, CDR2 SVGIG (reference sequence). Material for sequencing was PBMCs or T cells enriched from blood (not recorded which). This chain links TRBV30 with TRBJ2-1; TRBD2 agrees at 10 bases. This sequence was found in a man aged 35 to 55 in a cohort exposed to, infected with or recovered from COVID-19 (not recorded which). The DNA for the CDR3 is TGTGCCTGGACCCTTGGAGCTAGCGGGAGTGGTTTTAATGAGCAGTTCTTC. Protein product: CAWTLGASGSGFNEQFF. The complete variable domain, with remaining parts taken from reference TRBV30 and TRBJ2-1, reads SQTIHQWPATLVQPVGSPLSLECTVEGTSNPNLYWYRQAAGRGLQLLFYSVGIGQISSEVPQNLSASRPQDRQFILSSKKLLLSDSGFYLCAWTLGASGSGFNEQFFGPGTRLTVL.